This T cell receptor (beta chain) was identified during a study of blood T cell repertoires in COVID-19. Profiling relied on immunoSEQ multiplex PCR, and the TCRdb table lists in-frame clones only, not all of them. The table lists roughly 230,000 clones, more than 75% of them singletons. Trimming took 4 bases from V and 5 from J; bases not matched to a gene: 9. CDR1 and CDR2 (germline): SGHRS, YFSETQ. CDR3 length equals 15 residues. This clonotype was obtained from a man aged 40-49 years with acute or convalescent COVID-19. Sequencing used peripheral blood. The genes are TRBV5-1 and TRBJ2-7, with TRBD1 matching over 10 bases. DNA for the CDR3: TGCGCCAGCAGCCAGACAGGGGGCTTTACCCACGAGCAGTACTTC. Amino acids: CASSQTGGFTHEQYF. Supplemented by reference TRBV5-1 and TRBJ2-7, the full variable domain reads KAGVTQTPRYLIKTRGQQVTLSCSPISGHRSVSWYQQTPGQGLQFLFEYFSETQRNKGNFPGRFSGRQFSNSRSEMNVSTLELGDSALYLCASSQTGGFTHEQYFGPGTRLTVT.